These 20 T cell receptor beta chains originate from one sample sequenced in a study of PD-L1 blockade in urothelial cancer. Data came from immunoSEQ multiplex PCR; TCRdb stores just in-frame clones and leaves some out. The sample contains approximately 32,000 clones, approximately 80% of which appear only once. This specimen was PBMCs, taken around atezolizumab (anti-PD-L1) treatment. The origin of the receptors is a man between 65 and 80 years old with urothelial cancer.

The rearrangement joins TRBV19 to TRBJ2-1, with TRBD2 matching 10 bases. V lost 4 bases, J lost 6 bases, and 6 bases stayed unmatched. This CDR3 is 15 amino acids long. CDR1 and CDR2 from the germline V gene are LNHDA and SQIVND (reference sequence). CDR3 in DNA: TGTGCCAGTAGTACTAGCGGGAGAGGCGCCAATGAGCAGTTCTTC. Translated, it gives CASSTSGRGANEQFF.

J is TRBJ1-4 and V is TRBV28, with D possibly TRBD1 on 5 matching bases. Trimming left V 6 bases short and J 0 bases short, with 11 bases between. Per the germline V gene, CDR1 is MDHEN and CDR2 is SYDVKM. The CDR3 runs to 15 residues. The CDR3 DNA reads TGTGCCAGCAGCTCCACAGGCTCAACTAATGAAAAACTGTTTTTT. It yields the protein CASSSTGSTNEKLFF.

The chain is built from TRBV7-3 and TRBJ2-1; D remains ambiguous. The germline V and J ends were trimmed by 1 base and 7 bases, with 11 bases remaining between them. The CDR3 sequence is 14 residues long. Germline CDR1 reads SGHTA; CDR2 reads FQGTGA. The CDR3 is CASSLIGGKNEQFF. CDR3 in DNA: TGTGCCAGCAGCTTAATTGGCGGAAAGAATGAGCAGTTCTTC.

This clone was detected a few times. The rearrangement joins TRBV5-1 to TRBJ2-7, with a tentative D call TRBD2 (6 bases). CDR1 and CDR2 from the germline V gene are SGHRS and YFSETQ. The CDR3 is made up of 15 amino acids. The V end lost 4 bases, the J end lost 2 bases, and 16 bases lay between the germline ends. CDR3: CASSPDAGRTYEQYF. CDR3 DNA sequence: TGCGCCAGCAGCCCGGATGCGGGGCGCACCTACGAGCAGTACTTC.

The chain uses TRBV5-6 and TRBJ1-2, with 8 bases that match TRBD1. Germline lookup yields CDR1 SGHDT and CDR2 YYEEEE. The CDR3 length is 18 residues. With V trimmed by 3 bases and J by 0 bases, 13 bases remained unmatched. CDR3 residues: CASSYGQGSAPPNYGYTF. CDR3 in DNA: TGTGCCAGCAGCTACGGACAGGGATCTGCCCCGCCTAACTATGGCTACACCTTC.

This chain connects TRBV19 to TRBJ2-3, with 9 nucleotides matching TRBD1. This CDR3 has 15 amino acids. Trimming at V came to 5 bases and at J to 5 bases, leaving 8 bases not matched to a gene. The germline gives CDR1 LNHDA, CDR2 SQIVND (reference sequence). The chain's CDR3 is CASSPPGQGEDTQYF. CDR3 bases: TGTGCCAGTAGTCCTCCGGGACAGGGTGAAGATACGCAGTATTTT.

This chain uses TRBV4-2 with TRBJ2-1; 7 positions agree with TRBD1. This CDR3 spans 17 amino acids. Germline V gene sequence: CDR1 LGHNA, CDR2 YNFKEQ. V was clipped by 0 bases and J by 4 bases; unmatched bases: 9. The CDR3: CASSQDPPDRNYNEQFF. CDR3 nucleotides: TGTGCCAGCAGCCAAGATCCGCCGGACAGGAATTACAATGAGCAGTTCTTC.

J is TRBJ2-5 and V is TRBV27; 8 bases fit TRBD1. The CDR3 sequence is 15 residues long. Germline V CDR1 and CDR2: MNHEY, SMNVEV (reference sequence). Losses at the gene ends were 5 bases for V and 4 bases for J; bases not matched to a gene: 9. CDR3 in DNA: TGTGCCAGCAGTCTGACAGGGGTGGGTGTAGAGACCCAGTACTTC. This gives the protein CASSLTGVGVETQYF.

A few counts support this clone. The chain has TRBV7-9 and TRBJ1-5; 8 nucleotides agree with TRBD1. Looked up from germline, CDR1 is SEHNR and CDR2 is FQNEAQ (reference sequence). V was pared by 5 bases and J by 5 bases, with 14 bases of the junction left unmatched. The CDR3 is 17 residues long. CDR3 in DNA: TGTGCCAGCAGCCATGCTCGTCCCGGGACAGGTCATCAGCCCCAGCATTTT. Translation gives CASSHARPGTGHQPQHF.

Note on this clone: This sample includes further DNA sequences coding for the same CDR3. CDR3 loop: CASSPTGETQYF. DNA for the CDR3: TGTGCCAGCTCACCCACGGGGGAGACCCAGTACTTC. This sequence joins TRBV18 and TRBJ2-5; possible D gene TRBD2, 5 bases. Germline CDR1 is KGHSH and CDR2 is LQKENI. CDR3 length: 12 residues. V was clipped by 3 bases and J by 5 bases, with 7 bases between them. The variable domain in full, with the rest retrieved from reference TRBV18 and TRBJ2-5, is NAGVMQNPRHLVRRRGQEARLRCSPMKGHSHVYWYRQLPEEGLKFMVYLQKENIIDESGMPKERFSAEFPKEGPSILRIQQVVRGDSAAYFCASSPTGETQYFGPGTRLLVL.

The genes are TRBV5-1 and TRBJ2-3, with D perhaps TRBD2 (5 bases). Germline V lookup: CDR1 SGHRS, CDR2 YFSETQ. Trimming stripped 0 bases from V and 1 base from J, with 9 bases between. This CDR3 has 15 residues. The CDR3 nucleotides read TGCGCCAGCAGCTTGGTCGGGGATCGCACAGATACGCAGTATTTT. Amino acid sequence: CASSLVGDRTDTQYF.

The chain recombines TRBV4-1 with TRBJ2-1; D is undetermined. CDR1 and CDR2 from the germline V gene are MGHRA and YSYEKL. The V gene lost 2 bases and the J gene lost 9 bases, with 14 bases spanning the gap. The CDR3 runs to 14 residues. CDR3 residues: CASSQPLGDGEQFF. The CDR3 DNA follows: TGCGCCAGCAGCCAACCCTTGGGCGATGGTGAGCAGTTCTTC.

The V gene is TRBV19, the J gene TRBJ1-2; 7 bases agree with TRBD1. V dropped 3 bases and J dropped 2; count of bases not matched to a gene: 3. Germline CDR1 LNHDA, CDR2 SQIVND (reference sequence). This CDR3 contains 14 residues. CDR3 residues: CASSIGGQNYGYTF. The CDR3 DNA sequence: TGTGCCAGTAGTATCGGGGGACAGAACTATGGCTACACCTTC.

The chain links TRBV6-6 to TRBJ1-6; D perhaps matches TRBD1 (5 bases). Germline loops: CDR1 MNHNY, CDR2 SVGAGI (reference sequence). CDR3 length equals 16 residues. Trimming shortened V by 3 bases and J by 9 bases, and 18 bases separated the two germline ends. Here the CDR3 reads CASSYRGNGPGSPLHF. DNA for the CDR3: TGTGCCAGCAGTTATAGGGGTAACGGGCCGGGTTCACCCCTCCACTTT.

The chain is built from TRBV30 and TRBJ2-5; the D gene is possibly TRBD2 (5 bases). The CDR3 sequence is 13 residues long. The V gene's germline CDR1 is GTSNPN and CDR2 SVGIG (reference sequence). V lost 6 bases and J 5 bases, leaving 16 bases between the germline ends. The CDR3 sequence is CACLGGGPETQYF. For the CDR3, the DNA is TGTGCCTGCCTAGGAGGTGGGCCCGAGACCCAGTACTTC. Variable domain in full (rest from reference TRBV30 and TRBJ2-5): SQTIHQWPATLVQPVGSPLSLECTVEGTSNPNLYWYRQAAGRGLQLLFYSVGIGQISSEVPQNLSASRPQDRQFILSSKKLLLSDSGFYLCACLGGGPETQYFGPGTRLLVL.

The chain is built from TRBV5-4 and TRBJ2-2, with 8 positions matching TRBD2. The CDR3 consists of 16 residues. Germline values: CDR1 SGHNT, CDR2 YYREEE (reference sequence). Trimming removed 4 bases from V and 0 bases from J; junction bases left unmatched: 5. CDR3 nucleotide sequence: TGTGCCAGCAGCAAAAAGCGGGGGACGAACACCGGGGAGCTGTTTTTT. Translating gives CASSKKRGTNTGELFF.

Here the CDR3 reads CASRQRQYSNQPQHF. The CDR3 DNA reads TGTGCCAGCAGACAGCGGCAATATAGCAATCAGCCCCAGCATTTT. The chain couples TRBV6-1 to TRBJ1-5; D gene uncertain. This CDR3 is 15 amino acids long. The V end lost 6 bases, the J end lost 0 bases, and 12 bases lay between the germline ends. From germline, CDR1 is MNHNS and CDR2 SASEGT.

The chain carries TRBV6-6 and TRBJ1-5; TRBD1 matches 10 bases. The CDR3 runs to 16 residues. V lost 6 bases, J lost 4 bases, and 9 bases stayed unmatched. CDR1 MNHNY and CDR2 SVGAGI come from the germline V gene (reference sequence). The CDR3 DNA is TGTGCCAGCAGCCACCGGGACAGGGGAAGGAATCAGCCCCAGCATTTT. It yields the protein CASSHRDRGRNQPQHF.

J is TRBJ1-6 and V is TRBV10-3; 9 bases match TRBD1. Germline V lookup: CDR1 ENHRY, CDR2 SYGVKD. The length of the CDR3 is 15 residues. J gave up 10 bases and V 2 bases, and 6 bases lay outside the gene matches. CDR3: CAISEEGQGKSPLHF. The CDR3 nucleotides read TGTGCCATCAGTGAGGAGGGACAGGGTAAATCACCCCTCCACTTT.

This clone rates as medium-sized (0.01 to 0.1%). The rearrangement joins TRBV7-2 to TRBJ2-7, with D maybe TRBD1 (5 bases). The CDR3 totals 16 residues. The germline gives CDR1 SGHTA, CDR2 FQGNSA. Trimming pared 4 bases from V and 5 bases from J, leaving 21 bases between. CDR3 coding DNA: TGTGCCAGCAGCTACCTAGACTTCCAGGGTTGCAACGAGCAGTACTTC. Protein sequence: CASSYLDFQGCNEQYF.